The 8 T cell receptor beta chains in this list originate from one sample, sequenced in a study of shared clonotypes between healthy human individuals. Measured with immunoSEQ multiplex PCR; TCRdb has only the in-frame clones, and not every one. The sample carries around 2,000,000 clones, about 93% recorded once. Terminally differentiated effector memory CD45RA+ cells were excluded by CCR7 positive selection of CD45RO-negative cells. The material sequenced was naive CD8+ T cells from PBMCs. These receptors were taken from a man younger than 35 in good health. Some clones in this sample may be carry-over from other donors' samples.

The chain recombines TRBV7-3 with TRBJ1-2; TRBD1 matches at 8 bases. J was trimmed by 5 bases and V by 2 bases; bases with no gene match: 7. Per germline, CDR1 SGHTA and CDR2 FQGTGA. The CDR3 is 15 residues long. CDR3 sequence: CASSLGQGGGYGYTF. The CDR3 nucleotides are TGTGCCAGCAGCTTAGGACAGGGAGGAGGTTATGGCTACACCTTC.

V is TRBV19 and J is TRBJ2-7; 8 nucleotides line up with TRBD2. With V trimmed by 0 bases and J by 0 bases, 7 bases remained unmatched. Germline lookup yields CDR1 LNHDA and CDR2 SQIVND (reference sequence). CDR3 length equals 17 residues. The CDR3 DNA follows: TGTGCCAGTAGTATAGATGTGGCTAGCGGGTACTCCTACGAGCAGTACTTC. Its protein product is CASSIDVASGYSYEQYF.

The chain uses TRBV7-9 and TRBJ2-1; no definite D call. Per germline, CDR1 SEHNR and CDR2 FQNEAQ (reference sequence). Trimming stripped 5 bases from V and 4 bases from J, with 6 bases between. The length of the CDR3 is 12 residues. The CDR3 here is CASSVIYNEQFF. CDR3 bases: TGTGCCAGCAGCGTAATTTACAATGAGCAGTTCTTC.

The chain has TRBV21-1 and TRBJ1-5. TRBV21-1 is deemed a pseudogene. The CDR3 loop spans 17 amino acids. CDR3 nucleotides: TGTGCCAGCAGCAAAGTCTGCGGCAGCGATAGCAATCAGCCCCAGCATTTT. Its translation: CASSKVCGSDSNQPQHF.

This rearrangement joins TRBV28 to TRBJ1-5; D remains unclear. Trimming left V 5 bases short and J 7 bases short, with 24 bases between. Germline CDR1 reads MDHEN; CDR2 reads SYDVKM. CDR3 length equals 17 residues. CDR3 bases: TGTGCCAGCAGTAGATTCGGGCGCCCAGAAGTGGGGCAGCCCCAGCATTTT. Amino acid sequence: CASSRFGRPEVGQPQHF.

The rearrangement uses TRBV6-4 and TRBJ2-1; D uncertain. This CDR3 is 13 amino acids long. Germline CDR1 MRHNA, CDR2 SNTAGT. V was clipped by 2 bases and J by 9 bases, with 11 bases between them. CDR3 nucleotides: TGTGCCAGCAGTGACACCTTCGTAGGTGAGCAGTTCTTC. Translated, it gives CASSDTFVGEQFF.

Comments on this clone: The same CDR3 also results from other DNA sequences found in this sample. V gene TRBV9 combines with J gene TRBJ2-7, with 7 bases aligning to TRBD2. This CDR3 region has 14 residues. CDR1 and CDR2 from the germline V gene are SGDLS and YYNGEE. V lost 0 bases, J lost 3 bases, and 3 bases stayed unmatched. This CDR3 is CASSVDGGSYEQYF. In DNA form, the CDR3 reads TGTGCCAGCAGCGTAGACGGCGGGAGCTACGAGCAGTACTTC.

Comment on this clone: This specimen includes other DNA sequences encoding the same CDR3. The gene calls are TRBV11-2 and TRBJ2-7, with D hard to call. V lost 1 base and J lost 2, with 9 bases in between. The CDR3 is 14 amino acids. CDR1 and CDR2 (germline): SGHAT, FQNNGV. Here the CDR3 reads CASSLGGGPYEQYF. The CDR3, as DNA: TGTGCCAGCAGCTTAGGTGGCGGCCCCTACGAGCAGTACTTC.